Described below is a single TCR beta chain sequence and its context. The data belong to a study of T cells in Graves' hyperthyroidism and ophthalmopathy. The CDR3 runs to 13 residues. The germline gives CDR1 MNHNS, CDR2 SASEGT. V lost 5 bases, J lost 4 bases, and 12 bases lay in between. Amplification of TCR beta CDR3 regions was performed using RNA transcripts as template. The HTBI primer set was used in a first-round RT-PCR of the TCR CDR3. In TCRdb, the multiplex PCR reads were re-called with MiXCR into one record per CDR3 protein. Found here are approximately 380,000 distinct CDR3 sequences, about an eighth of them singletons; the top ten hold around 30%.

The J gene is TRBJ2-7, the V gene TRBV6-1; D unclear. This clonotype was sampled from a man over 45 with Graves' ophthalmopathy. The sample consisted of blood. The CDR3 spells CASSLLTIYEQYF. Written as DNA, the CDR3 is TGTGCCAGCAGTTTACTTACAATTTACGAGCAGTACTTC.